The 25 T cell receptor beta chains below come from one sample, sequenced in a study of CD8 T cells in ankylosing spondylitis. Via MiXCR, TCRdb re-called the 5' RACE reads, giving one row per CDR3 protein. The repertoire holds under 250,000 distinct CDR3 sequences, with roughly 10% as singletons. Sample: blood, either unsorted or a sorted T cell fraction (not recorded which). The receptors originated from a male donor with ankylosing spondylitis or in good health (not recorded which).

This chain joins TRBV7-8 and TRBJ2-5, with 11 bases that match TRBD1. Germline lookup yields CDR1 SGHVS and CDR2 FQNEAQ. The junction had 9 bases not matched to a gene; V was cut back by 5 bases and J by 4 bases. This CDR3 has 16 residues. CDR3 region: CASSPWGGQGGETQYF. The CDR3, as DNA: TGTGCCAGCAGCCCGTGGGGGGGACAGGGGGGAGAGACCCAGTACTTC. Drawing the rest from reference TRBV7-8 and TRBJ2-5, the complete variable domain is GAGVSQSPRYKVAKRGQDVALRCDPISGHVSLFWYQQALGQGPEFLTYFQNEAQLDKSGLPSDRFFAERPEGSVSTLKIQRTQQEDSAVYLCASSPWGGQGGETQYFGPGTRLLVL.

This clonotype was seen at least ten times. The V call is TRBV5-1, the J call TRBJ1-1; 8 positions agree with TRBD1. The junction had 11 bases not matched to a gene; V was cut back by 1 base and J by 0 bases. The length of the CDR3 is 18 residues. Germline V gene lookup returns CDR1 SGHRS and CDR2 YFSETQ. CDR3 nucleotides: TGCGCCAGCAGCTTGCAAGTTCAGGGGGCCCTTATGAACACTGAAGCTTTCTTT. This sequence encodes CASSLQVQGALMNTEAFF.

Regarding this clonotype: This sequence may be a read error, since a much larger clone differs from it by one base. The genes are TRBV6-2 or TRBV6-3 and TRBJ1-5; a weak D match, TRBD1 (5 bases). The germline V gene has CDR1 MNHEY and CDR2 SVGEGT. Trimming stripped 5 bases from V and 2 bases from J, with 25 bases between. The CDR3 extends over 19 amino acids. The chain's CDR3 is CASSHTSGGVWRGNQPQHF. The DNA for the CDR3 is TGTGCCAGCAGTCACACCTCCGGAGGGGTATGGAGAGGCAATCAGCCCCAGCATTTT.

J is TRBJ2-7 and V is TRBV11-1; the match to TRBD1 covers 11 bases. Germline V gene sequence: CDR1 SGHAT, CDR2 FQDESV (reference sequence). Trimming removed 0 bases from V and 8 bases from J; junction bases left unmatched: 15. This CDR3 has 18 residues. The CDR3 here is CASSLAGLRTGGFYQQYF. As DNA, the CDR3 is TGTGCCAGCAGCTTAGCGGGGCTCCGGACAGGGGGCTTTTACCAGCAGTACTTC.

This clonotype was seen many times. This chain uses TRBV3-1 with TRBJ1-2, with D possibly TRBD1 on 6 matching bases. The germline V gene has CDR1 LGHDT and CDR2 YNNKEL (reference sequence). V lost 2 bases to trimming and J lost 6 bases, with 19 bases between them. The CDR3 extends over 16 amino acids. The CDR3 region has the DNA TGTGCCAGCAGCCAACCCACTGCGGGGGGCTCGGATGGCTACACCTTC. This gives the protein CASSQPTAGGSDGYTF.

In its sample, this clonotype was seen many times. The V and J genes are TRBV5-1 and TRBJ2-1; 10 bases match TRBD2. The CDR3 runs 16 residues. J was trimmed by 6 bases and V by 0 bases; bases with no gene match: 6. Germline CDR1 and CDR2: SGHRS and YFSETQ. The chain's CDR3 is CASSLDSSGGLNEQFF. As DNA, the CDR3 is TGCGCCAGCAGCTTGGATTCTAGCGGGGGCCTCAATGAGCAGTTCTTC. The full variable domain, with the rest looked up from reference TRBV5-1 and TRBJ2-1, is KAGVTQTPRYLIKTRGQQVTLSCSPISGHRSVSWYQQTPGQGLQFLFEYFSETQRNKGNFPGRFSGRQFSNSRSEMNVSTLELGDSALYLCASSLDSSGGLNEQFFGPGTRLTVL.

This clonotype was seen many times. The rearrangement joins TRBV5-1 to TRBJ2-1, with TRBD2 matching over 14 bases. Trimming removed 1 base from V and 7 bases from J; junction bases left unmatched: 25. Germline CDR1 and CDR2: SGHRS and YFSETQ. The CDR3 contains 23 residues. The CDR3 bases are TGCGCCAGCAGCTTGACCGGGACAGGGGGATTCGGACTAGCGGGAGGCCGGGAGAATGAGCAGTTCTTC. Translated, it gives CASSLTGTGGFGLAGGRENEQFF.

On this clonotype: A read error may be the cause here, since a much bigger clone is one base away. V and J are TRBV20-1 and TRBJ2-3; D remains ambiguous. The CDR3 sequence is 13 residues long. Germline-derived CDR1 and CDR2 are DFQATT and SNEGSKA (reference sequence). Trimming took 5 bases from V and 4 from J, leaving 13 bases between them. CDR3: CSAQSQPADTQYF. The CDR3 nucleotides read TGCAGTGCTCAGAGCCAACCCGCAGATACGCAGTATTTT.

This clonotype has a count of ten or more. The rearrangement joins TRBV7-6 to TRBJ2-1; perhaps TRBD1 as D (5 bases). The germline CDR1 and CDR2 sequences are SGHVS and FNYEAQ. V was cut by 5 bases and J by 8 bases, with 16 bases left in between. The length of the CDR3 is 14 residues. The CDR3 DNA reads as TGTGCCAGCAGCCGAGCCCCAGCACAGGATGAGCAGTTCTTC. This gives the protein CASSRAPAQDEQFF.

The genes are TRBV6-1 and TRBJ1-6; 8 positions match TRBD1. Germline CDR1 is MNHNS and CDR2 is SASEGT. V was pared by 5 bases and J by 8 bases, with 5 bases of the junction left unmatched. The CDR3 runs 14 residues. CDR3 amino acids: CASSTDRGDSPLHF. For the CDR3, the DNA is TGTGCCAGCAGTACAGACAGGGGAGATTCACCCCTCCACTTT.

Many counts were recorded for this clonotype. J is TRBJ2-5 and V is TRBV12-3 or TRBV12-4; D gene unclear. V was pared by 3 bases and J by 6 bases, with 14 bases between. The CDR3 extends over 14 amino acids. The DNA for the CDR3 is TGTGCCAGCAGTTTTAGTTCGGGCGGAAAGACCCAGTACTTC. This codes for CASSFSSGGKTQYF.

This clonotype was counted at least ten times. The rearrangement uses TRBV20-1 and TRBJ2-4, with TRBD2 as a possible D gene (5 bases). This CDR3 region has 15 residues. Trimming stripped 3 bases from V and 0 bases from J, with 12 bases between. CDR1 is DFQATT, CDR2 SNEGSKA, per germline (reference sequence). The CDR3 reads CSASPRLLAKNIQYF. In nucleotides, the CDR3 is TGCAGTGCTAGCCCCAGACTACTAGCCAAAAACATTCAGTACTTC.

This clonotype was recorded many times. The rearrangement links TRBV29-1 to TRBJ1-4; the D gene is possibly TRBD1 (6 bases). Looked up from germline, CDR1 is SQVTM and CDR2 is ANQGSEA. The V gene lost 7 bases and the J gene lost 0 bases, with 12 bases spanning the gap. The CDR3 extends over 14 amino acids. The CDR3 bases are TGCAGCGCAAAGGACAGTCCAACTAATGAAAAACTGTTTTTT. Translated, it gives CSAKDSPTNEKLFF.

This clonotype was counted many times. V and J are TRBV4-1 and TRBJ2-1; 11 positions agree with TRBD2. J was trimmed by 5 bases and V by 1 base; bases with no gene match: 7. CDR3 length: 17 residues. CDR1 and CDR2 from the germline V gene are MGHRA and YSYEKL. Here the CDR3 DNA reads TGCGCCAGCAGCCAAGTCCCTTTAGCGGGGGGGGACAATGAGCAGTTCTTC. Translation: CASSQVPLAGGDNEQFF.

In its sample, this clonotype was seen many times. The CDR3 DNA sequence: TGTGCCAGCAGACGGACAGGGGGCTACAACACCGGGGAGCTGTTTTTT. As protein: CASRRTGGYNTGELFF. The V gene is TRBV27, the J gene TRBJ2-2; TRBD1 aligns across 11 bases. Germline V gene data show CDR1 as MNHEY and CDR2 as SMNVEV (reference sequence). The CDR3 runs 16 residues. With 6 bases clipped from V and 2 bases from J, the junction kept 5 bases outside the gene matches.

This clonotype was counted at least ten times. V gene TRBV7-9 combines with J gene TRBJ2-1; D is uncertain. The germline gives CDR1 SEHNR, CDR2 FQNEAQ (reference sequence). This CDR3 is 13 amino acids long. V lost 6 bases, J lost 9 bases, and 15 bases lay in between. The CDR3: CASSQHARPEQFF. The CDR3 region has the DNA TGTGCCAGCAGTCAACACGCCCGGCCTGAGCAGTTCTTC.

This clonotype showed up many times. The gene calls are TRBV12-3 or TRBV12-4 and TRBJ2-2; D gene unclear. Trimming stripped 5 bases from V and 3 bases from J, with 4 bases between. The CDR3 has 12 residues. This CDR3 reads CASSRDTGELFF. The CDR3 nucleotides are TGTGCCAGCAGTCGTGACACCGGGGAGCTGTTTTTT.

The chain has TRBV7-8 and TRBJ2-2, with D possibly matching TRBD2 (6 bases). V lost 5 bases and J lost 7, with 14 bases in between. The V gene's germline CDR1 is SGHVS and CDR2 FQNEAQ. The CDR3 extends over 14 amino acids. DNA for the CDR3: TGTGCCAGCAGCCGGACACGGGGAGGCGGGGAGCTGTTTTTT. Protein sequence: CASSRTRGGGELFF.

This clonotype was found many times. The chain couples TRBV2 to TRBJ2-1, with TRBD2 matching 8 bases. The V gene's germline CDR1 is SNHLY and CDR2 FYNNEI. The CDR3 consists of 17 residues. V was pared by 6 bases and J by 0 bases, with 10 bases of the junction left unmatched. CDR3 sequence (DNA): TGTGCCAGCAGAGGGGCTAGCGGGTCGAGCTCCTACAATGAGCAGTTCTTC. Its protein product is CASRGASGSSSYNEQFF.

This clonotype was seen a handful of times. The chain has TRBV7-9 and TRBJ2-7, with a weak D call TRBD2 (5 bases). The CDR3 has 11 residues. Germline V gene data show CDR1 as SEHNR and CDR2 as FQNEAQ (reference sequence). With 10 bases removed from V and 5 bases from J, the gap between germline ends came to 12 bases. CDR3 sequence: CATRGIHEQYF. In DNA, the CDR3 is TGTGCCACTAGAGGGATCCACGAGCAGTACTTC.

This clonotype was detected ten times or more. This chain links TRBV30 with TRBJ1-4; D remains unclear. Trimming removed 3 bases at V and 8 bases at J, with 7 bases between. CDR3 length: 11 residues. Germline assignment: CDR1 GTSNPN and CDR2 SVGIG (reference sequence). The CDR3 region has the DNA TGTGCCTGGAGAGAGGAGGAAAAACTGTTTTTT. Its protein product is CAWREEEKLFF.

This clonotype was picked up many times. This rearrangement joins TRBV12-3 or TRBV12-4 to TRBJ2-7; tentative D call: TRBD1 (6 bases). CDR3 length equals 13 residues. The ends were cut back, 4 bases at V and 5 bases at J, with 12 bases in the middle. The CDR3 region is CASSSQGSHEQYF. CDR3 coding DNA: TGTGCCAGCAGTTCTCAGGGGTCCCACGAGCAGTACTTC.

This clonotype was seen repeatedly, ten times or more. The rearrangement joins TRBV12-5 to TRBJ2-7; the match to TRBD1 covers 8 bases. Germline CDR1 reads LGHNT; CDR2 reads FRNRAP. This CDR3 has 14 residues. The V gene end was trimmed by 6 bases and the J gene end by 1 base; junction bases not matched to a gene: 5. CDR3 protein: CASGGQGASYEQYF. The CDR3 nucleotides read TGTGCTAGTGGGGGCCAGGGGGCTTCCTACGAGCAGTACTTC.

This clonotype has ten or more counts. The chain links TRBV6-5 to TRBJ2-5; the D is unclear. Per the germline V gene, CDR1 is MNHEY and CDR2 is SVGAGI. V was pared by 5 bases and J by 5 bases, with 9 bases between. This CDR3 has 12 amino acids. Here the CDR3 reads CASSHDRETQYF. The CDR3 bases are TGTGCCAGCAGTCACGATAGGGAGACCCAGTACTTC.

This clonotype was counted many times. The CDR3 region has the DNA TGTGCCAGCAGTTTCCGGTCTATCGCCCCAGCATATGGCTACACCTTC. This sequence encodes CASSFRSIAPAYGYTF. The chain combines TRBV27 with TRBJ1-2; D gene unclear. Germline loops: CDR1 MNHEY, CDR2 SMNVEV (reference sequence). V was shortened by 3 bases and J by 5 bases, with 19 bases between the two germline ends. The length of the CDR3 is 16 residues.